The rows below give T cell receptor beta chains drawn from one sample of a study of CD8 T cells in Susac syndrome. Using its own MiXCR run on the immunoSEQ multiplex PCR reads, TCRdb lists one record per CDR3 protein. In the table there are about 94,000 distinct CDR3 sequences, 85% to 95% of which are singletons. Sequencing was done on a sample of CD4+ T cells from PBMCs. Source of these receptors: a human donor with Susac syndrome. Each CDR3 is given with its conserved first and last residue. A D gene is named only where the DNA matches it firmly. Clone size is given for some rows only: seen once, a few or many times, or a class if the clone is expanded.

clone_size: -
v_call: TRBV12-3/TRBV12-4
j_call: TRBJ1-4
d_call: -
cdr3_nt: TGTGCCAGCACTGGAGGGGAAAAACTGTTTTTT
cdr3_aa: CASTGGEKLFF

clone_size: -
v_call: TRBV6-5
j_call: TRBJ2-1
d_call: -
cdr3_nt: TGTGCCAGCAGTTACGAAGGAGGAGACAATGAGCAGTTCTTC
cdr3_aa: CASSYEGGDNEQFF

clone_size: -
v_call: TRBV28
j_call: TRBJ1-2
d_call: -
cdr3_nt: TGTGCCAGCCTTCTGGGGGGGGCAAAAGGCTACACCTTC
cdr3_aa: CASLLGGAKGYTF

clone_size: -
v_call: TRBV24-1
j_call: TRBJ2-3
d_call: -
cdr3_nt: TGTGCCACCAGCGGACAGAGCGCAGATACGCAGTATTTT
cdr3_aa: CATSGQSADTQYF

clone_size: -
v_call: TRBV30
j_call: TRBJ1-2
d_call: -
cdr3_nt: TGTGCCTGGAGTGTTTTAGGTCGCTATGGCTACACCTTC
cdr3_aa: CAWSVLGRYGYTF

clone_size: -
v_call: TRBV19
j_call: TRBJ1-1
d_call: -
cdr3_nt: TGTGCCAGTAGTATAGCGGGGACCCACAGTGAAGCTTTCTTT
cdr3_aa: CASSIAGTHSEAFF

clone_size: -
v_call: TRBV4-1
j_call: TRBJ2-3
d_call: -
cdr3_nt: TGCGCCAGCAGCCAATCTCGGGGGGCCGGGGATACGCAGTATTTT
cdr3_aa: CASSQSRGAGDTQYF

clone_size: once
v_call: TRBV20-1
j_call: TRBJ1-6
d_call: -
cdr3_nt: TGCAGTGCTAGAGATCAGGGGCAGGGTATCAATTCACCCCTCCACTTT
cdr3_aa: CSARDQGQGINSPLHF

clone_size: once
v_call: TRBV5-6
j_call: TRBJ2-7
d_call: -
cdr3_nt: TGTGCCAGCAGCTTGGGGGAGACCGGGCTGAGCTCCTACGAGCAGTACTTC
cdr3_aa: CASSLGETGLSSYEQYF

clone_size: -
v_call: TRBV23-1
j_call: TRBJ2-7
d_call: TRBD1
cdr3_nt: TGCGCCAGCAGTCAGGCCGGGACAGCTACCTACGAGCAGTACTTC
cdr3_aa: CASSQAGTATYEQYF

clone_size: -
v_call: TRBV5-1
j_call: TRBJ2-5
d_call: -
cdr3_nt: TGCGCCAGCAGCTTGGAACTGACGGGAGAGACCCAGTACTTC
cdr3_aa: CASSLELTGETQYF

clone_size: -
v_call: TRBV29-1
j_call: TRBJ2-7
d_call: TRBD1
cdr3_nt: TGCAGCGTAGGACAGGGAATTCCCTACGAGCAGTACTTC
cdr3_aa: CSVGQGIPYEQYF

clone_size: -
v_call: TRBV6-5
j_call: TRBJ1-6
d_call: -
cdr3_nt: TGTGCCAGCAGTTACTCGTTCCAGGAGTATAATTCACCCCTCCACTTT
cdr3_aa: CASSYSFQEYNSPLHF

clone_size: -
v_call: TRBV25-1
j_call: TRBJ2-1
d_call: -
cdr3_nt: TGTGCCAGCTCCGAAAGGGCTAACTACAATGAGCAGTTCTTC
cdr3_aa: CASSERANYNEQFF

clone_size: -
v_call: TRBV5-1
j_call: TRBJ2-1
d_call: -
cdr3_nt: TGCGCCAGCAGCTTGTCTTCAGCTTTCAATGAGCAGTTCTTC
cdr3_aa: CASSLSSAFNEQFF

clone_size: -
v_call: TRBV4-1
j_call: TRBJ1-4
d_call: -
cdr3_nt: TGCGCCAGCAGCTACGGAGGAGGACTAAATGAAAAACTGTTTTTT
cdr3_aa: CASSYGGGLNEKLFF

clone_size: -
v_call: TRBV20-1
j_call: TRBJ2-7
d_call: TRBD2
cdr3_nt: TGCAGTGCTAGAGGCGGGGGGGCGGGAGAGCAGTACTTC
cdr3_aa: CSARGGGAGEQYF

clone_size: -
v_call: TRBV5-8
j_call: TRBJ1-2
d_call: -
cdr3_nt: TGTGCCAGCAGCTTAGGGAGGTTGAGGGGCTACACCTTC
cdr3_aa: CASSLGRLRGYTF

clone_size: -
v_call: TRBV12-3/TRBV12-4
j_call: TRBJ1-1
d_call: -
cdr3_nt: TGTGCCAGCAGTTTGGCCTCCGGGAACACTGAAGCTTTCTTT
cdr3_aa: CASSLASGNTEAFF

clone_size: -
v_call: TRBV7-8
j_call: TRBJ2-6
d_call: TRBD1
cdr3_nt: TGTGCCAGCAGCCCAGGGGGCGCGGCTGGGGCCAACGTCCTGACTTTC
cdr3_aa: CASSPGGAAGANVLTF

clone_size: -
v_call: TRBV12-3/TRBV12-4
j_call: TRBJ1-1
d_call: -
cdr3_nt: TGTGCCAGCGGTCCCGAAAGAGGGGACACTGAAGCTTTCTTT
cdr3_aa: CASGPERGDTEAFF

clone_size: once
v_call: TRBV29-1
j_call: TRBJ1-5
d_call: -
cdr3_nt: TGCAGCGTTGGTTGGGGAGGTCAGCCCCAGCATTTT
cdr3_aa: CSVGWGGQPQHF

clone_size: -
v_call: TRBV28
j_call: TRBJ1-2
d_call: -
cdr3_nt: TGTGCCAGCAGACTAGAACCTAACTATGGCTACACCTTC
cdr3_aa: CASRLEPNYGYTF

clone_size: -
v_call: TRBV30
j_call: TRBJ2-7
d_call: -
cdr3_nt: TGTGCCTGGAGTGAGGTTACCGAGCAGTACTTC
cdr3_aa: CAWSEVTEQYF

clone_size: -
v_call: TRBV30
j_call: TRBJ1-2
d_call: -
cdr3_nt: TGTGCCTGGACTCCCTCCTTCGGAGGCTACACCTTC
cdr3_aa: CAWTPSFGGYTF

clone_size: -
v_call: TRBV6-6
j_call: TRBJ1-6
d_call: -
cdr3_nt: TGTGCCAGCAGTACAGGGAGGGATTCACCCCTCCACTTT
cdr3_aa: CASSTGRDSPLHF

clone_size: -
v_call: TRBV5-4
j_call: TRBJ2-4
d_call: -
cdr3_nt: TGTGCCAGCAGCTATGAGGCAGGAGGATTAGCCAAAAACATTCAGTACTTC
cdr3_aa: CASSYEAGGLAKNIQYF

clone_size: -
v_call: TRBV18
j_call: TRBJ2-5
d_call: -
cdr3_nt: TGTGCCAGCTCACCGGGGCAGTCCGAGACCCAGTACTTC
cdr3_aa: CASSPGQSETQYF

clone_size: -
v_call: TRBV27
j_call: TRBJ1-1
d_call: -
cdr3_nt: TGTGCCAGCAGTAGTACGGGGCTTGACACTGAAGCTTTCTTT
cdr3_aa: CASSSTGLDTEAFF

clone_size: -
v_call: TRBV2
j_call: TRBJ2-4
d_call: -
cdr3_nt: TGTGCCAGCAGTGAACGCAGGGGACTGCGGAAAAACATTCAGTACTTC
cdr3_aa: CASSERRGLRKNIQYF

clone_size: -
v_call: TRBV6-6
j_call: TRBJ2-1
d_call: -
cdr3_nt: TGTGCCAGCAGTTACCTTTACAATGAGCAGTTCTTC
cdr3_aa: CASSYLYNEQFF

clone_size: -
v_call: TRBV7-2
j_call: TRBJ2-5
d_call: -
cdr3_nt: TGTGCCAACGGACACTTCCAAGAGACCCAGTACTTC
cdr3_aa: CANGHFQETQYF

clone_size: -
v_call: TRBV9
j_call: TRBJ1-6
d_call: -
cdr3_nt: TGTGCCAGCAGCGCCTTGTTTAATTCACCCCTCCACTTT
cdr3_aa: CASSALFNSPLHF

clone_size: -
v_call: TRBV20-1
j_call: TRBJ1-5
d_call: TRBD1
cdr3_nt: TGCAGTGCCAGAGGGACAGGGGGAACCCCCAATCAGCCCCAGCATTTT
cdr3_aa: CSARGTGGTPNQPQHF

clone_size: -
v_call: TRBV12-3/TRBV12-4
j_call: TRBJ2-1
d_call: -
cdr3_nt: TGTGCCAGCAGCTACACCGCCGGGGAGCAGTTCTTC
cdr3_aa: CASSYTAGEQFF

clone_size: -
v_call: TRBV7-2
j_call: TRBJ2-3
d_call: -
cdr3_nt: TGTGCCAGCGTGCGCACAGATACGCAGTATTTT
cdr3_aa: CASVRTDTQYF

clone_size: -
v_call: TRBV2
j_call: TRBJ2-3
d_call: TRBD2
cdr3_nt: TGTGCCAGCCCCCTGGCGGGGGGTCCGACAGATACGCAGTATTTT
cdr3_aa: CASPLAGGPTDTQYF

clone_size: once
v_call: TRBV5-1
j_call: TRBJ2-7
d_call: TRBD1
cdr3_nt: TGCGCCAGCAGCGCACCTGGGACAGGGAATTTCTACGAGCAGTACTTC
cdr3_aa: CASSAPGTGNFYEQYF

clone_size: -
v_call: TRBV12-3/TRBV12-4
j_call: TRBJ2-5
d_call: -
cdr3_nt: TGTGCCACCGGCCTAAAGGCAGAGACCCAGTACTTC
cdr3_aa: CATGLKAETQYF

clone_size: -
v_call: TRBV20-1
j_call: TRBJ2-7
d_call: TRBD1
cdr3_nt: TGCAGTGCTAGTGGGGGACAGGGGCGCCACGAGCAGTACTTC
cdr3_aa: CSASGGQGRHEQYF

clone_size: once
v_call: TRBV25-1
j_call: TRBJ2-7
d_call: -
cdr3_nt: TGTGCCAGCAGTGACCCCGGGAAACTCCACGAGCAGTACTTC
cdr3_aa: CASSDPGKLHEQYF

clone_size: once
v_call: TRBV20-1
j_call: TRBJ2-3
d_call: TRBD2
cdr3_nt: TGCAGTGCTCGCTCCCTTCTAGCGGGGGCCACAGATACGCAGTATTTT
cdr3_aa: CSARSLLAGATDTQYF

clone_size: -
v_call: TRBV4-1
j_call: TRBJ2-3
d_call: -
cdr3_nt: TGCGCCAGCAGCCATAGTGCAGATACGCAGTATTTT
cdr3_aa: CASSHSADTQYF

clone_size: -
v_call: TRBV18
j_call: TRBJ2-7
d_call: -
cdr3_nt: TGTGCCAGCTCAACGCCCGGGCCCGGGGGAGGATACGAGCAGTACTTC
cdr3_aa: CASSTPGPGGGYEQYF

clone_size: -
v_call: TRBV5-4
j_call: TRBJ2-3
d_call: -
cdr3_nt: TGTGCCAGCAGCTCGGTAGGGGGGGATACGCAGTATTTT
cdr3_aa: CASSSVGGDTQYF

clone_size: -
v_call: TRBV30
j_call: TRBJ2-2
d_call: -
cdr3_nt: TGTGCCTGGAGCGGGTATGGAACCGGGGAGCTGTTTTTT
cdr3_aa: CAWSGYGTGELFF

clone_size: -
v_call: TRBV5-1
j_call: TRBJ1-6
d_call: TRBD1
cdr3_nt: TGCGCCAGCAGCTTGGGCCGACAGGGGGCTTTCGGGAGGGTTAATTCACCCCTCCACTTT
cdr3_aa: CASSLGRQGAFGRVNSPLHF

clone_size: -
v_call: TRBV30
j_call: TRBJ2-2
d_call: -
cdr3_nt: TGTGCCTGGGGGGCCGTCGTCACCGGGGAGCTGTTTTTT
cdr3_aa: CAWGAVVTGELFF

clone_size: -
v_call: TRBV9
j_call: TRBJ2-7
d_call: -
cdr3_nt: TGTGCCAGCAGCGTAAAAGGGGAAAGGGACGAGCAGTACTTC
cdr3_aa: CASSVKGERDEQYF

clone_size: -
v_call: TRBV7-2
j_call: TRBJ2-7
d_call: -
cdr3_nt: TGTGCCAGCAGCTTGTCGGGGGTCTACGAGCAGTACTTC
cdr3_aa: CASSLSGVYEQYF

clone_size: -
v_call: TRBV27
j_call: TRBJ1-1
d_call: -
cdr3_nt: TGTGCCAGCAGTTTATCCCCGGGGATGAACACTGAAGCTTTCTTT
cdr3_aa: CASSLSPGMNTEAFF

clone_size: -
v_call: TRBV28
j_call: TRBJ2-1
d_call: -
cdr3_nt: TGTGCCAGCAAAGGGACGGACTCCTACAATGAGCAGTTCTTC
cdr3_aa: CASKGTDSYNEQFF

clone_size: -
v_call: TRBV5-1
j_call: TRBJ1-2
d_call: -
cdr3_nt: TGCGCCAGCAGCTTGGCCCCTACAGGGTCCCATGGCTACACCTTC
cdr3_aa: CASSLAPTGSHGYTF

clone_size: -
v_call: TRBV7-7
j_call: TRBJ2-5
d_call: -
cdr3_nt: TGTGCCAGCAGCCTGGATCAGCAAGAGACCCAGTACTTC
cdr3_aa: CASSLDQQETQYF

clone_size: -
v_call: TRBV5-1
j_call: TRBJ2-7
d_call: TRBD1
cdr3_nt: TGCGCCAGCAGCCGTATGGGGACAGGGGATCTCTACGAGCAGTACTTC
cdr3_aa: CASSRMGTGDLYEQYF